Sequencing of this TCR beta chain was carried out in a study of blood T cells in healthy people across ages. V was clipped by 5 bases and J by 9 bases, with 17 bases between them. Germline V lookup: CDR1 SGHTA, CDR2 FQGNSA. The CDR3 sequence is 13 residues long. PCR was performed a second time for about 6 to 12 cycles using a sample-barcoded 5' primer and a J-beta primer mix. Via MiXCR, TCRdb re-called the 5' RACE reads, giving one row per CDR3 protein. The sample contains 590,000 or so distinct CDR3 sequences, approximately 30% of which appear only once. The chain is built from TRBV7-2 and TRBJ2-7; D is tentatively TRBD1 or TRBD2 (6 bases each). The receptor was derived from a woman older than 75 in good health. Specimen: blood. The CDR3 region has the DNA TGTGCCAGCAGCCCGGAACAGGGTAGCGGGCAGTACTTC. Amino acids: CASSPEQGSGQYF. Supplemented by reference TRBV7-2 and TRBJ2-7, the full variable domain reads GAGVSQSPSNKVTEKGKDVELRCDPISGHTALYWYRQSLGQGLEFLIYFQGNSAPDKSGLPSDRFSAERTGGSVSTLTIQRTQQEDSAVYLCASSPEQGSGQYFGPGTRLTVT.